This T cell receptor beta chain emerged from a study of persistence of HIV-infected CD4 T cells. Overall study context: Median time on suppressive ART was 7 to 9 years. Up to about 180 mL blood was drawn at multiple time points; a couple of donors had single-time leukapheresis.

The V gene end was trimmed by 3 bases and the J gene end by 7 bases; junction bases not matched to a gene: 4. Germline V gene sequence: CDR1 SGHRS, CDR2 YFSETQ. The CDR3 covers 15 residues. Sequencing used immunoSEQ version 4 in survey mode. TCRdb keeps only in-frame clones here, not all; method: immunoSEQ multiplex PCR. The sample has approximately 20,000 clones; less than 75% are singletons. Overlapping HIV-1 Gag 15-mer peptides at 0.95 to 1 ug per peptide per mL were used. Sorting of responding CD4+ T cells relied on upregulated CD40 ligand together with CD69. On this clone itself: Its specificity is unknown.

General observations from the study: TCRbeta richness was lower in CMV- and Gag-responding cells than in anti-CD3/anti-CD28-responding cells.

This sequence originates from an adult woman with HIV who was CMV-seropositive. Material: CD4+ T cells sorted from PBMCs after roughly 18-hour stimulation, obtained from a patient who received antiretroviral therapy. The rearrangement links TRBV5-1 to TRBJ2-1; TRBD2 agrees at 13 bases. DNA for the CDR3: TGCGCCAGCAGCTCCACTAGCGGGGGGGCAAATGAGCAGTTCTTC. Amino acids: CASSSTSGGANEQFF.